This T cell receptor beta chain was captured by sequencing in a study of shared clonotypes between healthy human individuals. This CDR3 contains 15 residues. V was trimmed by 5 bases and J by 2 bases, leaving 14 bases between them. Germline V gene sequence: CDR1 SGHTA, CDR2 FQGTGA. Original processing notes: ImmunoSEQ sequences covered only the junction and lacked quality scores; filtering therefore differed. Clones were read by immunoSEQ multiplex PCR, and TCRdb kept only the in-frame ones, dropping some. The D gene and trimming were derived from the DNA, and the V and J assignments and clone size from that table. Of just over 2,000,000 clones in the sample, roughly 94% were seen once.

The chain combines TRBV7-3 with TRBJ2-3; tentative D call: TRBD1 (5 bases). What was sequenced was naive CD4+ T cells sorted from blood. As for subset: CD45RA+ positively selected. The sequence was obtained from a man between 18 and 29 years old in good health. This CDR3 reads CASSEPGAVTDTQYF. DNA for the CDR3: TGTGCCAGCAGCGAACCTGGGGCCGTCACAGATACGCAGTATTTT.